These 5 T cell receptor beta chains came from one sample sequenced in a study of spatial heterogeneity in lung cancer. As for time point: sample taken at primary tumor resection. Frozen PBMC, nontumor lung or tumor provided whole RNA, which was sequenced unsorted. MiXCR was run by TCRdb on the 5' RACE reads, yielding one entry per CDR3 protein. The repertoire has some 100,000 distinct CDR3 sequences, roughly 12% of them found once; the top ten carry about two fifths. The sample in question was PBMCs, obtained at surgery. The source is a male donor with early-stage non-small cell lung cancer.

As regards this clonotype: Because it lacks the conserved phenylalanine or tryptophan at the end, this CDR3 is likely a read error. This rearrangement joins TRBV13 to TRBJ2-3, with 9 positions matching TRBD1. Germline V gene data show CDR1 as PRHDT and CDR2 as FYEKMQ (reference sequence). The CDR3 sequence is 14 residues long. J was trimmed by 4 bases and V by 5 bases; bases with no gene match: 4. The CDR3 region is CASSAQGAADTQYL. The CDR3 DNA is TGTGCCAGCAGCGCACAGGGGGCGGCAGATACGCAGTATTTG.

The V and J genes are TRBV28 and TRBJ1-4; perhaps TRBD1 as D (6 bases). Between the trimmed V and J ends, which lost 11 bases and 0 bases, there was a span of 13 bases. This CDR3 is 14 amino acids long. CDR1 and CDR2 (germline): MDHEN, SYDVKM. The CDR3 reads CAGRKGATNEKLFF. CDR3 nucleotide sequence: TGTGCCGGTAGAAAGGGGGCAACTAATGAAAAACTGTTTTTT.

The chain recombines TRBV7-8 with TRBJ2-3; D is unresolved. Germline V gene lookup returns CDR1 SGHVS and CDR2 FQNEAQ. The CDR3 extends over 14 amino acids. With 4 bases removed from V and 1 base from J, the gap between germline ends came to 9 bases. The CDR3 region is CASSYNRGTDTQYF. The CDR3 nucleotides read TGTGCCAGCAGCTACAATAGAGGCACAGATACGCAGTATTTT.

In its sample, this clonotype was seen a few times. The chain carries TRBV21-1 and TRBJ2-5; TRBD1 reflects the table's D call only, with no check against the DNA. TRBV21-1 is annotated as a pseudogene. The CDR3 loop spans 18 amino acids. The CDR3 spells CASSRACHRWELQETQYF. The CDR3 DNA follows: TGTGCCAGCAGCAGGGCGTGTCACCGTTGGGAGCTCCAAGAGACCCAGTACTTC.

This clonotype was seen at least ten times. The V call is TRBV6-2 or TRBV6-3, the J call TRBJ2-5; no firm D call. V lost 2 bases, J lost 1 base, and 8 bases lay in between. From germline, CDR1 is MNHEY and CDR2 SVGEGT. CDR3 size: 14 residues. The CDR3, as DNA: TGTGCCAGCAGTTACGGCTCCTTCCAAGAGACCCAGTACTTC. This codes for CASSYGSFQETQYF.